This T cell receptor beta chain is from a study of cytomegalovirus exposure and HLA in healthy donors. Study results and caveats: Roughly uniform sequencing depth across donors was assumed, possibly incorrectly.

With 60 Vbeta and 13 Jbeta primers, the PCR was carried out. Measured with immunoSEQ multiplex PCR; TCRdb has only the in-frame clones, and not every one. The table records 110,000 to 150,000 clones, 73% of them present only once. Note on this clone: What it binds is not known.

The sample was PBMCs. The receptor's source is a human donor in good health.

Here the CDR3 DNA reads TGTGCCAGCAGGCTAGCAGGGGACAGAAAGGATACGCAGTATTTT. This translates into CASRLAGDRKDTQYF. The chain combines TRBV7-9 with TRBJ2-3; 7 bases are shared with TRBD1. The CDR3 covers 15 residues. Trimming cost V 6 bases and J 6 bases; bases outside gene matches: 12. Germline V gene sequence: CDR1 SEHNR, CDR2 FQNEAQ (reference sequence).